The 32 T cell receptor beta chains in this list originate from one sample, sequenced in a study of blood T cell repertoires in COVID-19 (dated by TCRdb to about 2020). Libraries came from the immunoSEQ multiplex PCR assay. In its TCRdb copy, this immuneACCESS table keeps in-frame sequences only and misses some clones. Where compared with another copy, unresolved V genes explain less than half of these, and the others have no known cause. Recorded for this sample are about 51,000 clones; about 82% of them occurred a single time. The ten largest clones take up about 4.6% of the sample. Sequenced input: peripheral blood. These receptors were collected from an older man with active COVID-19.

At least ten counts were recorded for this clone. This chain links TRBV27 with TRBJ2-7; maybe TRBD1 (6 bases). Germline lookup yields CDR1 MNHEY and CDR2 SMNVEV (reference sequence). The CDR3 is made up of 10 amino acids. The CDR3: CASSHHRVWV. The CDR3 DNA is TGTGCCAGCAGTCACCACAGGGTATGGGTC.

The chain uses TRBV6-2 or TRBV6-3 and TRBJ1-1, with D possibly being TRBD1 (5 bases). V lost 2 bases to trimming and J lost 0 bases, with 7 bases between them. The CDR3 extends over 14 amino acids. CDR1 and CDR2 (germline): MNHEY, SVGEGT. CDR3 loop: CASSYTGLNTEAFF. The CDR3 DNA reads TGTGCCAGCAGTTACACAGGACTGAACACTGAAGCTTTCTTT.

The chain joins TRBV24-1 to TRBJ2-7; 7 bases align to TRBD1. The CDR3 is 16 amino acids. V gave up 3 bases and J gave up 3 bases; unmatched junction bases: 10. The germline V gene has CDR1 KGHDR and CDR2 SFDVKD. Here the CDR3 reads CATSDGTGTADYEQYF. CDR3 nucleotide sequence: TGTGCCACCAGTGATGGCACCGGGACAGCCGACTACGAGCAGTACTTC.

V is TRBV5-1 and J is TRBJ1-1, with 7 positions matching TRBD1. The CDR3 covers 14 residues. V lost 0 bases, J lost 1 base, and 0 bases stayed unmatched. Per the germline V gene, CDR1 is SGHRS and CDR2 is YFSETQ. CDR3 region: CASSLDRGNTEAFF. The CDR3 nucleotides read TGCGCCAGCAGCTTGGACAGGGGGAACACTGAAGCTTTCTTT.

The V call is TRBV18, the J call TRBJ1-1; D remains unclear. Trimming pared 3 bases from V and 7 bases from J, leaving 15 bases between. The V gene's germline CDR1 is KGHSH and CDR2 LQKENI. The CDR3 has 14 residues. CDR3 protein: CASSPARSTDEAFF. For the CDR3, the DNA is TGTGCCAGCTCACCGGCACGGAGTACGGATGAAGCTTTCTTT.

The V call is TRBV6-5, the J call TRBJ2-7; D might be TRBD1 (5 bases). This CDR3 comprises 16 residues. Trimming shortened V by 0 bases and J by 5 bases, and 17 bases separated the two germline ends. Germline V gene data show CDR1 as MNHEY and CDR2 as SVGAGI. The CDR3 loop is CASSYSGGSDIDEQYF. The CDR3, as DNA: TGTGCCAGCAGTTACTCGGGCGGATCGGACATCGACGAGCAGTACTTC.

CDR3 in amino acids: CASMRQGNSYNEQFF. CDR3 bases: TGTGCCAGCATGCGACAGGGGAACTCCTACAATGAGCAGTTCTTC. The chain employs TRBV6-5 and TRBJ2-1; 8 positions agree with TRBD1. The CDR3 length is 15 residues. CDR1 is MNHEY and CDR2 is SVGAGI in the germline V gene. The trim removed 7 bases at V and 0 bases at J, leaving 5 bases unmatched.

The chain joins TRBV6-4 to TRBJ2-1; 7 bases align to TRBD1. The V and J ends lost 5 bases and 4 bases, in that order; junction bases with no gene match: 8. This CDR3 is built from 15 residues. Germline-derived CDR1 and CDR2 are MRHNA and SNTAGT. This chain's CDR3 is CASSRGLALYNEQFF. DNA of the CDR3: TGTGCCAGCAGTAGGGGGCTAGCCCTATACAATGAGCAGTTCTTC.

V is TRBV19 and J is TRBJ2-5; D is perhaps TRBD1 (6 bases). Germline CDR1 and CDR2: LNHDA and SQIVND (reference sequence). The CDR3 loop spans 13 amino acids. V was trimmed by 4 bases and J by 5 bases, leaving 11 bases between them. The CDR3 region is CASSNRDTETQYF. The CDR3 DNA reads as TGTGCCAGTAGTAACCGGGACACTGAGACCCAGTACTTC.

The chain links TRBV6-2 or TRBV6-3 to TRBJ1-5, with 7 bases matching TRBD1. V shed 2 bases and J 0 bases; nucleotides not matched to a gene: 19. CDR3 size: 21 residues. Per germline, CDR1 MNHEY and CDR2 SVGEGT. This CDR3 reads CASSYPYLRQGRRYSNQPQHF. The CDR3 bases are TGTGCCAGCAGTTACCCCTACCTGAGACAGGGTCGCAGATATAGCAATCAGCCCCAGCATTTT.

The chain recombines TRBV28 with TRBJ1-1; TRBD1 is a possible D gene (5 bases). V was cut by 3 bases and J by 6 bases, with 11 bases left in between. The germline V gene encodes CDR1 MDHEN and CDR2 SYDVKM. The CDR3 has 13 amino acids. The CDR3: CASSFGGVSEAFF. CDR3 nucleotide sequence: TGTGCCAGCAGTTTTGGGGGGGTCTCTGAAGCTTTCTTT.

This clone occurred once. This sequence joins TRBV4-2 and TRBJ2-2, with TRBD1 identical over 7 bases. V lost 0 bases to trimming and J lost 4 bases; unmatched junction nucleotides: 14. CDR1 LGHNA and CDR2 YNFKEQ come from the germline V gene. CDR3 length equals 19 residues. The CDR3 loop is CASSQDRGRGTVGTGELFF. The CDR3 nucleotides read TGTGCCAGCAGCCAAGATCGAGGGCGTGGGACAGTGGGCACCGGGGAGCTGTTTTTT.

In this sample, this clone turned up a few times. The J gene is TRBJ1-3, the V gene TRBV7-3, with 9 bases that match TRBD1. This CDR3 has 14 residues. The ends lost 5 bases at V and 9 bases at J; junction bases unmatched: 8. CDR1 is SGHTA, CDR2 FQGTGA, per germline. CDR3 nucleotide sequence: TGTGCCAGCAGCCAAGGGACAGGGAGGAGCACCATATATTTT. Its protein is CASSQGTGRSTIYF.

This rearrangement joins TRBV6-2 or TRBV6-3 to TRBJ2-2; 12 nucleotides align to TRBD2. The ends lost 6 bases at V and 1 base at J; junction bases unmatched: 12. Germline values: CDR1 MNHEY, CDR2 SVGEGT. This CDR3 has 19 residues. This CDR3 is CASSPIVLAGGGNTGELFF. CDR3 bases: TGTGCCAGCAGCCCAATAGTACTAGCGGGAGGAGGGAACACCGGGGAGCTGTTTTTT.

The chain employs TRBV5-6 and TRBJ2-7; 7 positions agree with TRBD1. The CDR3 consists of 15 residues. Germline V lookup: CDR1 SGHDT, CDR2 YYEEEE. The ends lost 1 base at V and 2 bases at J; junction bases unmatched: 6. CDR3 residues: CASSLTGDFPYEQYF. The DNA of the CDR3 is TGTGCCAGCAGCTTGACAGGGGATTTCCCCTACGAGCAGTACTTC.

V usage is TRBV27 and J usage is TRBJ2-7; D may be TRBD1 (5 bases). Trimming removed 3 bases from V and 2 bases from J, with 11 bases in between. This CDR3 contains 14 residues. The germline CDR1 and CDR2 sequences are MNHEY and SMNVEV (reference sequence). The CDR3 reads CASSFRAFTYEQYF. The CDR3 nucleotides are TGTGCCAGCAGTTTCAGGGCATTTACCTACGAGCAGTACTTC.

The CDR3 loop reads CASSDRSQGGVDTQYF. The CDR3 DNA sequence: TGTGCCAGCAGTGATAGGAGCCAGGGAGGTGTAGATACGCAGTATTTT. This chain connects TRBV7-2 to TRBJ2-3; a weak D match, TRBD2 (6 bases). The CDR3 is 16 amino acids. V was cut by 6 bases and J by 5 bases, with 21 bases left in between. The germline gives CDR1 SGHTA, CDR2 FQGNSA.

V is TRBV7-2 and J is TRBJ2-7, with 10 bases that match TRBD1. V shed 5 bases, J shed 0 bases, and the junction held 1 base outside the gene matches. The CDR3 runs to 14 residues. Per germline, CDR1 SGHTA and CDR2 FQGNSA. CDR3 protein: CASSRDRGSYEQYF. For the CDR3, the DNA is TGTGCCAGCAGCAGGGACAGGGGCTCCTACGAGCAGTACTTC.

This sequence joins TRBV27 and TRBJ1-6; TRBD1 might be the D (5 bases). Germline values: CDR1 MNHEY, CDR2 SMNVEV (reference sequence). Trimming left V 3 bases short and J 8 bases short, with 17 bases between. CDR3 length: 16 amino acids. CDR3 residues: CASSFYRGEFYSPLHF. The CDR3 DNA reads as TGTGCCAGCAGTTTTTATCGGGGGGAGTTCTATTCACCCCTCCACTTT.

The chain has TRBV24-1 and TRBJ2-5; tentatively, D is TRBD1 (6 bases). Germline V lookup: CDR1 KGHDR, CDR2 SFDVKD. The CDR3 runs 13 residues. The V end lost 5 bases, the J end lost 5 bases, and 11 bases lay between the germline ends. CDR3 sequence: CATSGTGSETQYF. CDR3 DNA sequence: TGTGCCACCAGTGGAACAGGGTCGGAGACCCAGTACTTC.

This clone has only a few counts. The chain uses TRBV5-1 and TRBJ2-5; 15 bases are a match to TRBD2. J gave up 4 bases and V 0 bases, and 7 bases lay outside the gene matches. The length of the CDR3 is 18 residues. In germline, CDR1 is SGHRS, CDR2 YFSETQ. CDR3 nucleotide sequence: TGCGCCAGCAGCTTGGGACCGGGACTAGCGGGAGGAGGAGAGACCCAGTACTTC. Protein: CASSLGPGLAGGGETQYF.

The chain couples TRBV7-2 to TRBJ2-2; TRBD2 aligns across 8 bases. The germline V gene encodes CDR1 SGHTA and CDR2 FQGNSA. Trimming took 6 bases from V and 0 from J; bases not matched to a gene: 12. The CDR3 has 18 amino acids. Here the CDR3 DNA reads TGTGCCAGCAGTAGGCCACTAGCGGTTAATTCGAACACCGGGGAGCTGTTTTTT. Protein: CASSRPLAVNSNTGELFF.

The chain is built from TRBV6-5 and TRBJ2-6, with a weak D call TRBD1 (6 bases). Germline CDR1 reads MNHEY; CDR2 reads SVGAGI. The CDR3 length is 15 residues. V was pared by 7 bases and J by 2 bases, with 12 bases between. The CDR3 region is CASKHRGTGANVLTF. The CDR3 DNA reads TGTGCCAGCAAACATAGGGGGACTGGGGCCAACGTCCTGACTTTC.

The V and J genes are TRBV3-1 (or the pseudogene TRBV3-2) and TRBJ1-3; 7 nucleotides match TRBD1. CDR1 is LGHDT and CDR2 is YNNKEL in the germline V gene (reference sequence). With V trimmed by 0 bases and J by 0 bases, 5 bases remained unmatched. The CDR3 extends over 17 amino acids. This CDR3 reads CASSQDSRGTSGNTIYF. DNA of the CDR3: TGTGCCAGCAGCCAAGATAGCAGGGGGACCTCTGGAAACACCATATATTTT.

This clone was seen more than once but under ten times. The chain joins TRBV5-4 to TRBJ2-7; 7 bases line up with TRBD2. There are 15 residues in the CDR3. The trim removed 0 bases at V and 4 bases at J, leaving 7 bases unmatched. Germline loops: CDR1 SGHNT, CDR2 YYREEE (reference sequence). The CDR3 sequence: CASSLAGGRNYEQYF. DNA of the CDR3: TGTGCCAGCAGCTTGGCGGGAGGACGAAATTACGAGCAGTACTTC.

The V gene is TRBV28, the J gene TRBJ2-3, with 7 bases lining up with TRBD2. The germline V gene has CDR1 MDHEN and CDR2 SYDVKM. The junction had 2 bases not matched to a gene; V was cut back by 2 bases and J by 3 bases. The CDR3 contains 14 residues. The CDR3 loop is CASSLTGGTDTQYF. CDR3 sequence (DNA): TGTGCCAGCAGTTTAACGGGGGGAACAGATACGCAGTATTTT. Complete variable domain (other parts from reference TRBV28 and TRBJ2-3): DVKVTQSSRYLVKRTGEKVFLECVQDMDHENMFWYRQDPGLGLRLIYFSYDVKMKEKGDIPEGYSVSREKKERFSLILESASTNQTSMYLCASSLTGGTDTQYFGPGTRLTVL.

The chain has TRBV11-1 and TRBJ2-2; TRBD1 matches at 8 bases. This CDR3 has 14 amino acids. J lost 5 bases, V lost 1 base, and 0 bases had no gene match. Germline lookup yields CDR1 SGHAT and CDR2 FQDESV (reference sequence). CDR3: CASSLGTGTGELFF. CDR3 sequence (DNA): TGTGCCAGCAGCTTAGGGACAGGGACCGGGGAGCTGTTTTTT. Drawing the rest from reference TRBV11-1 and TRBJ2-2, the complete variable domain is EAEVAQSPRYKITEKSQAVAFWCDPISGHATLYWYRQILGQGPELLVQFQDESVVDDSQLPKDRFSAERLKGVDSTLKIQPAELGDSAMYLCASSLGTGTGELFFGEGSRLTVL.

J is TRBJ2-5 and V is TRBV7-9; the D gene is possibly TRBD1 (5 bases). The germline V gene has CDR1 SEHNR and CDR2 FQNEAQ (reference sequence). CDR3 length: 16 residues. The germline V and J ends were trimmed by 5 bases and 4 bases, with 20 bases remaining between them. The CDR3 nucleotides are TGTGCCAGCAGCACAGGCGTATGGGCCGAAGGAGAGACCCAGTACTTC. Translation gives CASSTGVWAEGETQYF.

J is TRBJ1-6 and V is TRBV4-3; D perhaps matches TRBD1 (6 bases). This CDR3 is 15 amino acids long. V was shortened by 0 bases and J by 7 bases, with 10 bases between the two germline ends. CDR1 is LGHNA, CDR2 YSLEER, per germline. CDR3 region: CASSQEGGPNSPLHF. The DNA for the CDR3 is TGCGCCAGCAGCCAAGAGGGGGGGCCGAATTCACCCCTCCACTTT.

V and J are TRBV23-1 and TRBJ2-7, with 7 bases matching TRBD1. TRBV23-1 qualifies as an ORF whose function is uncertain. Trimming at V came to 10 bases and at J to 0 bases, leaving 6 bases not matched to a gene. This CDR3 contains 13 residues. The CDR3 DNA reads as TGCGCCATCCAGACAGGGAACTCCTACGAGCAGTACTTC. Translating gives CAIQTGNSYEQYF.

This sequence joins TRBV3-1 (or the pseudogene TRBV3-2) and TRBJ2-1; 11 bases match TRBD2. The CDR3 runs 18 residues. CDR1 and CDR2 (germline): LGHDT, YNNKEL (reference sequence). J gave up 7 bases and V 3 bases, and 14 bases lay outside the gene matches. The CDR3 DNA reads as TGTGCCAGCAGCCATGAAACACTAGCGGGAGCTTGCTGGAATGAGCAGTTCTTC. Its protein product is CASSHETLAGACWNEQFF.

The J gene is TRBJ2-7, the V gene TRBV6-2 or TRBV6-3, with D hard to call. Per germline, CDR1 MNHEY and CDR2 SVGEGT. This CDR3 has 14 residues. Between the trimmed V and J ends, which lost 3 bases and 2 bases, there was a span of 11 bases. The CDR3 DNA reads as TGTGCCAGCAGTTATCAGCCAGGCCCCTACGAGCAGTACTTC. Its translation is CASSYQPGPYEQYF.